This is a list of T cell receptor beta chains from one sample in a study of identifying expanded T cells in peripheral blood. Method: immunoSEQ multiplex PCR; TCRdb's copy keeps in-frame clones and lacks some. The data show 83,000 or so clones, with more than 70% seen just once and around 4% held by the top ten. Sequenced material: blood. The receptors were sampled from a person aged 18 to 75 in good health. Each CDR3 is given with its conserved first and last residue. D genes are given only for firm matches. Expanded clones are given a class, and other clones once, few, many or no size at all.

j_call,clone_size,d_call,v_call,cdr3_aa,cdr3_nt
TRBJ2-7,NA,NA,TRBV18,CASSPPGGGREQYF,TGTGCCAGCTCACCACCTGGGGGGGGGCGAGAGCAGTACTTC
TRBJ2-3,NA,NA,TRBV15,CATSRGGGSLAGYTDTQYF,TGTGCCACCAGCAGAGGAGGGGGCTCATTAGCGGGGTACACAGATACGCAGTATTTT
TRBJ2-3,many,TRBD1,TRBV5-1,CASSREGQPSLTDTQYF,TGCGCCAGCAGCCGAGAGGGACAGCCTTCCCTCACAGATACGCAGTATTTT
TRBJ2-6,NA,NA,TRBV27,CASSWAGHLSPGANVLTF,TGTGCCAGCAGTTGGGCGGGACACCTCAGTCCTGGGGCCAACGTCCTGACTTTC
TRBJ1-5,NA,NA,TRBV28,CASRYTGGNQPQHF,TGTGCCAGCAGATACACGGGAGGCAATCAGCCCCAGCATTTT
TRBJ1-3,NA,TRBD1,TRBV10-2,CASSELIGTGGTGNTIYF,TGCGCCAGCAGTGAGTTGATCGGGACAGGGGGAACGGGAAACACCATATATTTT
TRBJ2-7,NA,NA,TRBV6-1,CASSEIGYEQYF,TGTGCCAGCAGTGAAATTGGGTACGAGCAGTACTTC
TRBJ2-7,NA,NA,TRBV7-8,CASSLNVEGAYEQYF,TGTGCCAGCAGCTTAAATGTTGAGGGCGCCTACGAGCAGTACTTC
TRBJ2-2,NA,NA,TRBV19,CASMNRVANTGELFF,TGTGCCAGTATGAACAGGGTCGCGAACACCGGGGAGCTGTTTTTT
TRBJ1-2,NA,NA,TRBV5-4,CASSLVVDSGGYTF,TGTGCCAGCAGCTTGGTGGTGGACAGTGGCGGCTACACCTTC
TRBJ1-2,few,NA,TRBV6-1,CASTRQYGYTF,TGTGCCAGCACTCGACAGTATGGCTACACCTTC
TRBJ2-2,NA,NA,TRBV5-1,CASSSNTGELFF,TGCGCCAGCAGCTCAAATACCGGGGAGCTGTTTTTT
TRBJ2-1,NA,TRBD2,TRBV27,CETSGSHNEQFF,TGTGAGACTAGCGGGAGCCACAATGAGCAGTTCTTC
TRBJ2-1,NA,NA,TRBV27,CASSSQGLNEQFF,TGTGCCAGCAGTAGTCAGGGGCTCAATGAGCAGTTCTTC
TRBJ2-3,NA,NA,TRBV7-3,CASSVFGGSASTDTQYF,TGTGCCAGCAGCGTGTTCGGGGGTTCTGCGTCCACAGATACGCAGTATTTT
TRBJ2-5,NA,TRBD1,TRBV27,CASADREETQYF,TGTGCCAGCGCCGACAGGGAGGAGACCCAGTACTTC
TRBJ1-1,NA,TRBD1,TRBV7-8,CASSQRDRGGTEAFF,TGTGCCAGCAGCCAAAGGGACAGGGGAGGGACTGAAGCTTTCTTT
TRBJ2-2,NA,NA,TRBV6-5,CASQGSNTGELFF,TGTGCCAGCCAGGGGTCGAACACCGGGGAGCTGTTTTTT
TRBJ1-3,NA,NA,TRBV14,CASSSVRGVSGNTIYF,TGTGCCAGCAGCTCAGTCCGGGGGGTCTCTGGAAACACCATATATTTT
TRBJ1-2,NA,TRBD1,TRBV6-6,CASSYSPTGQGDGYTF,TGTGCCAGCAGTTACAGCCCTACCGGACAGGGGGATGGCTACACCTTC
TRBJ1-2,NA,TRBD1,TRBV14,CASSPTGQRLYGYTF,TGTGCCAGCAGCCCGACGGGACAGCGACTCTATGGCTACACCTTC
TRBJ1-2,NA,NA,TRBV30,CAWTGGSGYGYTF,TGTGCCTGGACCGGCGGATCAGGATATGGCTACACCTTC
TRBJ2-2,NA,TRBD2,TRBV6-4,CASSPSSGNTGELFF,TGTGCCAGCAGTCCGTCTAGCGGGAACACCGGGGAGCTGTTTTTT
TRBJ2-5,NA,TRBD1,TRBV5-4,CASSQGGQGAETQYF,TGTGCCAGCAGCCAAGGGGGACAGGGGGCAGAGACCCAGTACTTC
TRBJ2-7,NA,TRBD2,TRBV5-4,CASSLDKGAGVKDEQYF,TGTGCCAGCAGCTTGGATAAGGGCGCGGGAGTGAAGGACGAGCAGTACTTC
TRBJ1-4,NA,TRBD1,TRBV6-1,CASSDLGTGFEKLFF,TGTGCCAGCAGTGATTTAGGGACAGGCTTTGAAAAACTGTTTTTT
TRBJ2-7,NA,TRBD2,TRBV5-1,CASSSSGGPSYEQYF,TGCGCCAGCAGCAGTAGCGGGGGGCCCTCCTACGAGCAGTACTTC
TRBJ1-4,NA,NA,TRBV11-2,CASSLEQIPNEKLFF,TGTGCCAGCAGCTTAGAACAGATCCCTAATGAAAAACTGTTTTTT
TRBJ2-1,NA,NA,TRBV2,CASSGWGSTEQFF,TGTGCCAGCAGCGGGTGGGGGTCCACGGAGCAGTTCTTC
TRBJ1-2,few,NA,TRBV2,CASRGVDGYTF,TGTGCCAGCCGAGGGGTGGATGGCTACACCTTC
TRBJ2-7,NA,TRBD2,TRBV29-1,CSVSLGNPWGGQYF,TGCAGCGTATCTCTAGGGAACCCGTGGGGGGGGCAGTACTTC
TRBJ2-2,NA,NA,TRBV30,CAWSGLWTENTGELFF,TGTGCCTGGAGTGGGCTTTGGACAGAGAACACCGGGGAGCTGTTTTTT
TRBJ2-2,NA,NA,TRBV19,CASTLLGASTGELFF,TGTGCCAGTACCCTCCTAGGAGCGTCAACCGGGGAGCTGTTTTTT
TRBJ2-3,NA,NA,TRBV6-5,CASSSPKSSSTDTQYF,TGTGCCAGCAGTTCCCCTAAGTCTTCTAGCACAGATACGCAGTATTTT
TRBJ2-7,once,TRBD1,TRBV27,CASRGLGQGPEGQYF,TGTGCCAGCAGGGGGCTCGGACAGGGGCCGGAGGGGCAGTACTTC
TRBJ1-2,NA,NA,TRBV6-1,CASKGGHYGYTF,TGTGCCAGCAAGGGGGGGCACTATGGCTACACCTTC
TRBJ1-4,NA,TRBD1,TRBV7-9,CASSLPDRVGEKLFF,TGTGCCAGCAGCTTACCCGACAGGGTCGGTGAAAAACTGTTTTTT
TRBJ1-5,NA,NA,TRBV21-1,CASSKLNRDRGRGVNQPQHF,TGTGCCAGCAGCAAATTAAACCGGGACAGGGGGCGGGGTGTCAATCAGCCCCAGCATTTT
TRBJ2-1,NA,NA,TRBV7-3,CASSLGPGQWEQFF,TGTGCCAGCAGCTTAGGGCCGGGGCAGTGGGAGCAGTTCTTC
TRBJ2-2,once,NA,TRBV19,CASSLRTTWGSGELFF,TGTGCCAGTAGTCTCCGGACTACTTGGGGGTCCGGGGAGCTGTTTTTT
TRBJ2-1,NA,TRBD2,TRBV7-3,CASSSFGGDEQFF,TGTGCCAGCAGCTCGTTCGGGGGGGATGAGCAGTTCTTC
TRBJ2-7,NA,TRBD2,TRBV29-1,CSVEGTSGNYEQYF,TGCAGCGTTGAGGGGACTAGCGGGAACTACGAGCAGTACTTC
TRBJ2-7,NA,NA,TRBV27,CASSFRQYSYEQYF,TGTGCCAGCAGTTTCCGACAGTACTCCTACGAGCAGTACTTC
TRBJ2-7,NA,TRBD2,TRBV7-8,CASSIGAGAYEQYF,TGTGCCAGCAGCATAGGAGCGGGGGCCTACGAGCAGTACTTC
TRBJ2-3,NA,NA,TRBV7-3,CASSFGSAPDTQYF,TGTGCCAGCAGCTTCGGTAGCGCCCCAGATACGCAGTATTTT
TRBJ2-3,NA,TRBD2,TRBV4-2,CASSQARSGGATDTQYF,TGTGCCAGCAGCCAAGCCCGGAGCGGGGGAGCCACAGATACGCAGTATTTT
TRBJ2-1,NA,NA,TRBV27,CASRQQLDYEQFF,TGTGCCAGCAGACAACAACTAGACTATGAGCAGTTCTTC
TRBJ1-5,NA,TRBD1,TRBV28,CASEQGYSNQPQHF,TGTGCCAGCGAACAGGGGTATAGCAATCAGCCCCAGCATTTT
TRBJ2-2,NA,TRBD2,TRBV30,CAWSVLAGGPGELFF,TGTGCCTGGAGTGTACTAGCGGGAGGGCCCGGGGAGCTGTTTTTT
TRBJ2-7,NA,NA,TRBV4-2,CASSQGTNSYEQYF,TGTGCCAGCAGCCAAGGGACAAACTCCTACGAGCAGTACTTC
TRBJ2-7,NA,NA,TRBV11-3,CASSDRFSVHEQYF,TGTGCCAGCAGCGACAGGTTCTCGGTACACGAGCAGTACTTC
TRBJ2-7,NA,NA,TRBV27,CASSDPRGRDEQYF,TGTGCCAGCAGCGATCCGAGGGGCAGGGACGAGCAGTACTTC
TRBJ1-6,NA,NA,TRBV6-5,CASSLTGPGRNSPLHF,TGTGCCAGCAGTTTGACAGGCCCTGGGCGAAATTCACCCCTCCACTTT
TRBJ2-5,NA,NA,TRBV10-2,CASSESAGQTQYF,TGCGCCAGCAGTGAGTCGGCCGGCCAGACCCAGTACTTC
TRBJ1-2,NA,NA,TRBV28,CASSLRTAEGGYTF,TGTGCCAGCAGTTTGAGGACAGCAGAAGGTGGCTACACCTTC